This T cell receptor (beta chain) originates from a study of blood T cell repertoires in COVID-19. Germline V gene data show CDR1 as SGHAT and CDR2 as FQNNGV. The CDR3 has 17 amino acids. With 6 bases clipped from V and 7 bases from J, the junction kept 16 bases outside the gene matches. Original methodology: Reference gene primer amplification gave nucleated cell count estimates. The assay was immunoSEQ multiplex PCR, and TCRdb's table has in-frame clones only and misses some. V and J calls and clone size are given by that table; D and trimming were obtained from the DNA. The sample contains some 390,000 clones, around nine tenths of which appear only once.

This rearrangement joins TRBV11-2 to TRBJ2-1; 9 positions match TRBD1. The sequenced sample was peripheral blood. The TCR sequence derives from a human donor in a cohort sampled during active COVID-19. The CDR3 bases are TGTGCCAGCAGGGTCCCCTATAGGGACAGGGTCCCGAATGAGCAGTTCTTC. The encoded protein is CASRVPYRDRVPNEQFF.